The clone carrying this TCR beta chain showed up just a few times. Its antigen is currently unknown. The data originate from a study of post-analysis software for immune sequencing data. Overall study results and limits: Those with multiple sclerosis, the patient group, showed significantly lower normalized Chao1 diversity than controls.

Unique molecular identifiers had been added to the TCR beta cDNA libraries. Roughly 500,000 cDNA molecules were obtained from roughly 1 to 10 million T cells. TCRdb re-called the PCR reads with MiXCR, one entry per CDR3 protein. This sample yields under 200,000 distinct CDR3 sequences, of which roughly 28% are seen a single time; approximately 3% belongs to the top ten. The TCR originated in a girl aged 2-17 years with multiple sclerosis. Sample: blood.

CDR3 protein: CASSTPDRVGQYF. The CDR3 region has the DNA TGTGCCAGCAGCACCCCCGACAGGGTCGGTCAGTATTTT. The J gene is TRBJ2-3, the V gene TRBV5-6, with 7 bases lining up with TRBD1. CDR3 length equals 13 residues. V was pared by 4 bases and J by 12 bases, with 11 bases of the junction left unmatched. Germline lookup yields CDR1 SGHDT and CDR2 YYEEEE.